This T cell receptor beta chain was profiled in a study of cytomegalovirus exposure and HLA in healthy donors. Study at large: From donors who were HLA-typed, an early data release held about 85 million unique TCRs. Findings of the study overall: A later analysis associated 15,000 to 20,000 TCR beta sequences with HLA alleles at a 0.05 false discovery rate.

The CDR3 spans 15 residues. V was cut by 2 bases and J by 5 bases, with 15 bases left in between. The germline CDR1 and CDR2 sequences are MGHRA and YSYEKL. The PCR ran on 60 Vbeta and 13 Jbeta primers. TCRdb keeps only in-frame clones here, not all; method: immunoSEQ multiplex PCR. Its listing shows roughly 120,000 clones. In the case of this clone: Antigen: not known.

The sequenced sample consisted of PBMCs. The chain has TRBV4-1 and TRBJ2-5; possibly TRBD2 for D (7 bases). This clonotype was obtained from a man between 18 and 29 years old in good health and CMV-seronegative. In DNA form, the CDR3 reads TGCGCCAGCAGCCAACCTGGGGGGGGCCTGGAGACCCAGTACTTC. Translated, it gives CASSQPGGGLETQYF.